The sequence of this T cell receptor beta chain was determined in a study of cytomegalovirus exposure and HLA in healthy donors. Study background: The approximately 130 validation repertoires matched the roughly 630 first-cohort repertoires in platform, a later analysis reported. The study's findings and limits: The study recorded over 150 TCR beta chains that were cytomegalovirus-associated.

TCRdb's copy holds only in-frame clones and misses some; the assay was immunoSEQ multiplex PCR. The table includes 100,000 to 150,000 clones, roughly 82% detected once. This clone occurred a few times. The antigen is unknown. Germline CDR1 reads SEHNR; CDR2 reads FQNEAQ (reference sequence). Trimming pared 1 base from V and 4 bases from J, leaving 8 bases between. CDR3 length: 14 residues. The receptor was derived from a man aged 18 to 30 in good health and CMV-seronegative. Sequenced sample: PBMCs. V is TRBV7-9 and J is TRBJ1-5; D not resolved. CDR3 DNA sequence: TGTGCCAGCAGCTTAGGCCCCCTAAATCAGCCCCAGCATTTT. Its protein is CASSLGPLNQPQHF.